This TCR beta chain appears in the sequencing data of a study of blood T cell repertoires in COVID-19. Whole-study context: Researchers got acute and convalescent COVID-19 samples from the United States, Italy and Spain. T cells, B-cell-depleted T cells, or PBMCs provided the cDNA or gDNA that served as material.

In the authors' workflow: Scientists estimated how many nucleated cells there were by amplifying reference gene primers. Using immunoSEQ multiplex PCR, the repertoire was profiled, and TCRdb retains in-frame clones only, with some absent. Clone size and V and J calls were adopted from that table, with D and trimming inferred from the DNA. The sample lists under 50,000 clones, 65% to 90% occurring once. CDR3 length equals 16 residues. Germline values: CDR1 LGHDT, CDR2 YNNKEL (reference sequence). Trimming at V came to 1 base and at J to 5 bases, leaving 7 bases not matched to a gene. The specimen sequenced was peripheral blood. The TCR originated in a man in his forties with active COVID-19. The V and J genes are TRBV3-1 (or the pseudogene TRBV3-2) and TRBJ2-3; 9 nucleotides align to TRBD2. The CDR3 protein is CASSQGNSGRQDTQYF. The CDR3 DNA sequence: TGTGCCAGCAGCCAAGGGAATAGCGGGAGACAAGATACGCAGTATTTT.